This T cell receptor beta chain was documented in a study of early T cells in non-severe SARS-CoV-2 infection. TCRdb independently ran MiXCR on the 5' RACE reads; one entry per CDR3 protein. The sample consists of 25,000 to 30,000 distinct CDR3 sequences, around 5.8% of them appearing once. This receptor was obtained from an adult who was a healthcare worker with PCR-confirmed SARS-CoV-2 infection or an uninfected control (not recorded which). Material: whole blood, obtained at baseline.

CDR3 amino acids: CASSVAGGGLPFEQFF. The CDR3 nucleotides read TGTGCCAGCAGCGTAGCTGGGGGAGGACTCCCTTTTGAGCAGTTCTTC. The chain is built from TRBV9 and TRBJ2-1; a weak D match, TRBD2 (6 bases). The germline V and J ends were trimmed by 0 bases and 9 bases, with 19 bases remaining between them. Germline V gene sequence: CDR1 SGDLS, CDR2 YYNGEE. The CDR3 is 16 amino acids.